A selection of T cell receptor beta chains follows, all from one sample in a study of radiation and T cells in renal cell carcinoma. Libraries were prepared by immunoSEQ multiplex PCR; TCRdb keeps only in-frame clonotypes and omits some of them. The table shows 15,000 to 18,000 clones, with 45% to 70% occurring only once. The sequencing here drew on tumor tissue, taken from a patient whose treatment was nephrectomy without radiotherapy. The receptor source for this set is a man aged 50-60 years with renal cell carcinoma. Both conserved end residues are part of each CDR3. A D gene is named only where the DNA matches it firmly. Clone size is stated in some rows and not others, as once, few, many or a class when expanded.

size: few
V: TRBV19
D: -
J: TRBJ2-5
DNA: TGTGCCAGTAGTATCCGGGAGAGGGGAGAGACCCAGTACTTC
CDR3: CASSIRERGETQYF

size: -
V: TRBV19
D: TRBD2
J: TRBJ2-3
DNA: TGTGCCAGTAGTAGGCGGGAGAGCACAGATACGCAGTATTTT
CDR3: CASSRRESTDTQYF

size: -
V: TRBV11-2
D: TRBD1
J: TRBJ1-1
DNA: TGTGCCAGCAGCCCCAGGACAGGTCGAGCTGAAGCTTTCTTT
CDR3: CASSPRTGRAEAFF

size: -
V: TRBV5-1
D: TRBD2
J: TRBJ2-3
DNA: TGCGCCAGCAGCTTGGTTCCTAGCGGGGCCACAGATACGCAGTATTTT
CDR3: CASSLVPSGATDTQYF

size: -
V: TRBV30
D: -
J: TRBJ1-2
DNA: TGTGCCTGGAATCTTGGGGGAGGGTGGGGCTATGGCTACACCTTC
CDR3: CAWNLGGGWGYGYTF

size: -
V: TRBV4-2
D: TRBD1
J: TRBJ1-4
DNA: TGTGCCAGCAGCCAAGATGGTCGACAGGGGGGTAATGAAAAACTGTTTTTT
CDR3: CASSQDGRQGGNEKLFF

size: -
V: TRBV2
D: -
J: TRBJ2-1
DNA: TGTGCCAGTAGGTCGGTCGGGGGGCGATCCTACAATGAGCAGTTCTTC
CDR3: CASRSVGGRSYNEQFF

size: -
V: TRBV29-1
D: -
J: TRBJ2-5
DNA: TGCAGCGTTGGCTGGGGCTTCCAAGAGACCCAGTACTTC
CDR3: CSVGWGFQETQYF

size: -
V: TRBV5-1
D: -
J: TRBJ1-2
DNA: TGCGCCAGCAGCTTGGACGAGGGGACACAGACCTTC
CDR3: CASSLDEGTQTF

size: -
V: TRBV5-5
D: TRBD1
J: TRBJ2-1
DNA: TGTGCCAGCAGCGACCGGGACAGGACTTACAATGAGCAGTTCTTC
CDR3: CASSDRDRTYNEQFF

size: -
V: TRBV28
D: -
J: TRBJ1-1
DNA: TGTGCCAGCAGGAGCGTGAACACTGAAGCTTTCTTT
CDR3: CASRSVNTEAFF

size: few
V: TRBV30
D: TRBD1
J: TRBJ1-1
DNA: TGTGCCTGGATTCACAGGGGGACGAACACTGAAGCTTTCTTT
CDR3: CAWIHRGTNTEAFF

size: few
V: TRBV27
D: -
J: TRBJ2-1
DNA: TGTGCCAGCAGTCCCGTAGACGGATACAATGAGCAGTTCTTC
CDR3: CASSPVDGYNEQFF

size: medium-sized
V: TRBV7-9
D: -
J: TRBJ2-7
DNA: TGTGCCAGCAGCTTATCATCCGGGAGTTTCAACGAGCAGTACTTC
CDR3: CASSLSSGSFNEQYF

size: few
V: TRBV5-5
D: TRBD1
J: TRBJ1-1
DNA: TGTGCCAGCAGCTCCGGGGACAGGTCTGAAGCTTTCTTT
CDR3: CASSSGDRSEAFF

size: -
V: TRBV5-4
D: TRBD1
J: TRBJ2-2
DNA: TGCGCCAGCAGCCAAGATGCCGACAGGGAAGGCGGGGAGCTGTTTTTT
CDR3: CASSQDADREGGELFF

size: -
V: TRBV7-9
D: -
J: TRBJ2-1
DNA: TGTGCCAGCAGCTTAGTTCTAGGCTCCTACAATGAGCAGTTCTTC
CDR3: CASSLVLGSYNEQFF

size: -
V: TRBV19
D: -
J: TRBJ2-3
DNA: TGTGCCAGTAGTATGTCTATCTTTTTGGCGCTCTCTAGCACAGATACGCAGTATTTT
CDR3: CASSMSIFLALSSTDTQYF

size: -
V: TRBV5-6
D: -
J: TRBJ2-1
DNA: TGTGCCAGCAGCCTCCTAGCGAATGAGCAGTTCTTC
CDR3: CASSLLANEQFF

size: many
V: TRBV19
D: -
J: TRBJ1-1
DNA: TGTGCCAGTAGTCCCTTGGGAATGAACACTGAAGCTTTCTTT
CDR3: CASSPLGMNTEAFF

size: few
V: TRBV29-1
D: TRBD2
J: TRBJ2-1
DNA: TGCAGCGTTCAGCGGGGGGGATACAATGAGCAGTTCTTC
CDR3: CSVQRGGYNEQFF

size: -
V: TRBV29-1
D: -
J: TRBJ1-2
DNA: TGCAGCGTTGAGGTTCCGGGGGCGAACTATGGCTACACCTTC
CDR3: CSVEVPGANYGYTF

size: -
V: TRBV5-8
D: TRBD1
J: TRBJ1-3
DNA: TGTGCCAGCAGCCAAGAGACAGGGGCGCAGGGAAACACCATATATTTT
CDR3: CASSQETGAQGNTIYF

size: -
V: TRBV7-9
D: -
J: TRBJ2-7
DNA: TGTGCCAGCAGCTCCGACAGGCCCCACGAGCAGTACTTC
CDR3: CASSSDRPHEQYF

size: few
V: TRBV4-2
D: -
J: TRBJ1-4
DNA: TGTGCCAGCAGCCAAGATCCATGGCAGCTTAACTACCTAGCAACTAATGAAAAACTGTTTTTT
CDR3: CASSQDPWQLNYLATNEKLFF

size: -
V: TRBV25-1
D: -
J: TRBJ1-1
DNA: TGTGCCAGCAGTACAGACCTGACAGGTAGGGACACTGAAGCTTTCTTT
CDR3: CASSTDLTGRDTEAFF

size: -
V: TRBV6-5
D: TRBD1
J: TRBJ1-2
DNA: TGTGCCAGCAAGAGAGGACAGGGGGTCTATGGCTACACCTTC
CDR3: CASKRGQGVYGYTF

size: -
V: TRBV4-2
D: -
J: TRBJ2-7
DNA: TGTGCCAGCAGCCAAGAACGGGACGGGAGTGCCGAGCAGTACTTC
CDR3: CASSQERDGSAEQYF

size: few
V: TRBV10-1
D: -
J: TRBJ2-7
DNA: TGCGCCAGCTTGGGGGAAGACGAGCAGTACTTC
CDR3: CASLGEDEQYF

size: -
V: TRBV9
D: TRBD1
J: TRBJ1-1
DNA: TGTGCCAGCAGCGAACCGAGGACAGGGGACATGAACACTGAAGCTTTCTTT
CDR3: CASSEPRTGDMNTEAFF

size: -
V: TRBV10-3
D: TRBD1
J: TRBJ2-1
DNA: TGTGCCATCAGTGGAGAGGGGGCAGTCAATGAGCAGTTCTTC
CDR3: CAISGEGAVNEQFF

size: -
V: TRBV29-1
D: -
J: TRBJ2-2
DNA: TGCAGCGTTGGCGGGGAGGACACCGGGGAGCTGTTTTTT
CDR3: CSVGGEDTGELFF

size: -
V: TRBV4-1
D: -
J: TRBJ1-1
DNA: TGCGCCAGCAGCCAAGTGGGGGAGAACACTGAAGCTTTCTTT
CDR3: CASSQVGENTEAFF

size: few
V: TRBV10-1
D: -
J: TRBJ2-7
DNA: TGCGCCAGCAGTGAGAACCCCTACGAGCAGTACTTC
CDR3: CASSENPYEQYF

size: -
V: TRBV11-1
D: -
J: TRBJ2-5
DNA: TGTGCCAGCAGCTTACTAGTGGGGGAGGAGACCCAGTACTTC
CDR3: CASSLLVGEETQYF

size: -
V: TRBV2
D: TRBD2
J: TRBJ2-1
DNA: TGTGCCAGCAGTGAAGACGGGAGGAGGTACAATGAGCAGTTCTTC
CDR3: CASSEDGRRYNEQFF